This T cell receptor (beta chain) was recorded in a study of T cells after posttransplantation cyclophosphamide. Study observations and caveats: Recipient CMV seropositivity and CMV reactivation strongly tracked TRB clonality. Later blood repertoires were often dominated by clones from the donor CD8+ memory compartment.

This clone has a handful of counts. What it recognizes is unknown. Germline V CDR1 and CDR2: SGHNT, YYREEE (reference sequence). The CDR3 has 14 residues. The V gene lost 0 bases and the J gene lost 8 bases, with 11 bases spanning the gap. Assay: immunoSEQ multiplex PCR; the TCRdb copy retains only in-frame clones and omits some. This repertoire shows some 52,000 clones, about 86% found once; its top ten account for about 2.7%. The receptor was derived from a man aged 25-40 years with a blood cancer, CMV-positive, and with a related stem cell donor. The gene calls are TRBV5-4 and TRBJ2-2; D is possibly TRBD2 (6 bases). Sequencing used PBMCs. CDR3 residues: CASSLAGVGGELFF. CDR3 coding DNA: TGTGCCAGCAGCTTGGCGGGAGTAGGGGGGGAGCTGTTTTTT.